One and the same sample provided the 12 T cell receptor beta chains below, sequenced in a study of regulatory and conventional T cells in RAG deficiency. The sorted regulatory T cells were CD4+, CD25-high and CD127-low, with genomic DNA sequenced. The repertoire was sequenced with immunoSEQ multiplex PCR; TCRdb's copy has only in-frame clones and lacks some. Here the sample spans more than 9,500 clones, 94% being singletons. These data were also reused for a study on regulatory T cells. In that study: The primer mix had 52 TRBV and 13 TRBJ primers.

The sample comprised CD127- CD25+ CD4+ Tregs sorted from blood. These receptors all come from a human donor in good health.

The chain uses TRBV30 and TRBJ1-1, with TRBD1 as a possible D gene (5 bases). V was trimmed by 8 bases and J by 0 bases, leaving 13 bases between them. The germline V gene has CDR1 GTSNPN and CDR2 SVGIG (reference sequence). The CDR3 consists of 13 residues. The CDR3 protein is CARRGKMNTEAFF. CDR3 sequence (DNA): TGTGCCCGACGGGGGAAAATGAACACTGAAGCTTTCTTT.

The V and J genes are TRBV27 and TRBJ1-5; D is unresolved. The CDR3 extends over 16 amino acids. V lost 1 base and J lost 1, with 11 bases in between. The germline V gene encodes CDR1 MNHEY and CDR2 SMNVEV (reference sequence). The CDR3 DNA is TGTGCCAGCAGTTTATGGGGAGGGAAGAGCAATCAGCCCCAGCATTTT. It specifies CASSLWGGKSNQPQHF.

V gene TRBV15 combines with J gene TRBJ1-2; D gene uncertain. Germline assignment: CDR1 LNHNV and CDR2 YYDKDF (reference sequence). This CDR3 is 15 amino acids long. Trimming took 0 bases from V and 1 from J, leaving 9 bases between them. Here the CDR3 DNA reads TGTGCCACCAGCAGAGAGGCGGGCAATAACTATGGCTACACCTTC. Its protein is CATSREAGNNYGYTF.

The DNA of the CDR3 is TGTGCCAGCAGTTATGGCAGATACACTGAAGCTTTCTTT. It is translated as CASSYGRYTEAFF. The chain has TRBV6-5 and TRBJ1-1; D remains ambiguous. Germline CDR1 MNHEY, CDR2 SVGAGI. V gave up 3 bases and J gave up 3 bases, with 8 bases separating them. The CDR3 runs 13 residues.

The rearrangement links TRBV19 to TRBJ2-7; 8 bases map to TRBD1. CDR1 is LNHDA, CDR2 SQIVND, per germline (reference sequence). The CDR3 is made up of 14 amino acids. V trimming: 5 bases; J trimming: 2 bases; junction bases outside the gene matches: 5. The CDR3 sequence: CASSWTGRAYEQYF. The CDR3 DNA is TGTGCCAGTAGTTGGACAGGGAGAGCCTACGAGCAGTACTTC. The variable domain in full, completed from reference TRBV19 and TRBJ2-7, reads DGGITQSPKYLFRKEGQNVTLSCEQNLNHDAMYWYRQDPGQGLRLIYYSQIVNDFQKGDIAEGYSVSREKKESFPLTVTSAQKNPTAFYLCASSWTGRAYEQYFGPGTRLTVT.

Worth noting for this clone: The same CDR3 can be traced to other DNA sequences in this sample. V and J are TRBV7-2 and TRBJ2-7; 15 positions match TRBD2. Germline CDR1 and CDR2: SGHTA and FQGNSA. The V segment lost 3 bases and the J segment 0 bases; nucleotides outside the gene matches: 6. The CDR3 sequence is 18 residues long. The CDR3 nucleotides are TGTGCCAGCAGCTTCCGGACTAGCGGGGGGGGGAGCTCCTACGAGCAGTACTTC. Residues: CASSFRTSGGGSSYEQYF.

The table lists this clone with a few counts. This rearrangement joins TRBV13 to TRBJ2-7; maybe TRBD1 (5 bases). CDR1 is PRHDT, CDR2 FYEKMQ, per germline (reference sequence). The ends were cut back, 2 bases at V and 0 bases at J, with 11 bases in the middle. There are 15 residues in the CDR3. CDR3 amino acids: CASSLRGLLSYEQYF. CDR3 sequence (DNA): TGTGCCAGCAGCTTAAGGGGCTTACTCTCCTACGAGCAGTACTTC.

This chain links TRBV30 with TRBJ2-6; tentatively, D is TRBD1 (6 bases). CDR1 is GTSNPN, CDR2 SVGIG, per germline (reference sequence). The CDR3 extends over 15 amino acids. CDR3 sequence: CASPSQGHGANVLTF. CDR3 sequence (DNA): TGTGCTTCCCCTTCCCAGGGGCACGGGGCCAACGTCCTGACTTTC. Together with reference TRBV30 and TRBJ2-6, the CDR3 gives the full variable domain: SQTIHQWPATLVQPVGSPLSLECTVEGTSNPNLYWYRQAAGRGLQLLFYSVGIGQISSEVPQNLSASRPQDRQFILSSKKLLLSDSGFYLCASPSQGHGANVLTFGAGSRLTVL.

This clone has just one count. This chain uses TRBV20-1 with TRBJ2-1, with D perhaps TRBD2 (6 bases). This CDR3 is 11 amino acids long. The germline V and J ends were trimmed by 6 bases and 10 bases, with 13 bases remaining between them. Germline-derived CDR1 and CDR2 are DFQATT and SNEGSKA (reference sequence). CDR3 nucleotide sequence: TGCAGTGCACTGACTAGTCGGGAGCAGTTCTTC. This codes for CSALTSREQFF.

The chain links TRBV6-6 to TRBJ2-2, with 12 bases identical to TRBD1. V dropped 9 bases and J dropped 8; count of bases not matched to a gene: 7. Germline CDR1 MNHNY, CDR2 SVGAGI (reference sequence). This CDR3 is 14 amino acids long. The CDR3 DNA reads TGTGCCAGGATCCGGGACAGGGGGCATGGGGAGCTGTTTTTT. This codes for CARIRDRGHGELFF.

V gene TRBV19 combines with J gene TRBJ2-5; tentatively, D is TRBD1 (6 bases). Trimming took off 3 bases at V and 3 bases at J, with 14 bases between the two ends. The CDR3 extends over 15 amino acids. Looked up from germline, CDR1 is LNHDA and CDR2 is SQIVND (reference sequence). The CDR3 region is CASSIGRQVEETQYF. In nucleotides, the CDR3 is TGTGCCAGTAGTATCGGCCGACAGGTGGAAGAGACCCAGTACTTC.

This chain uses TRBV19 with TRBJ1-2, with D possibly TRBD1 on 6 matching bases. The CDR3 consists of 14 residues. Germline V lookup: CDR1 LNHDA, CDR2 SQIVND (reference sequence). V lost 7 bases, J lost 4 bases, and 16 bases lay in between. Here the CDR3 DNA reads TGTGCCAGTACCCCAAACGGACAGATCTATGGCTACACCTTC. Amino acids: CASTPNGQIYGYTF.